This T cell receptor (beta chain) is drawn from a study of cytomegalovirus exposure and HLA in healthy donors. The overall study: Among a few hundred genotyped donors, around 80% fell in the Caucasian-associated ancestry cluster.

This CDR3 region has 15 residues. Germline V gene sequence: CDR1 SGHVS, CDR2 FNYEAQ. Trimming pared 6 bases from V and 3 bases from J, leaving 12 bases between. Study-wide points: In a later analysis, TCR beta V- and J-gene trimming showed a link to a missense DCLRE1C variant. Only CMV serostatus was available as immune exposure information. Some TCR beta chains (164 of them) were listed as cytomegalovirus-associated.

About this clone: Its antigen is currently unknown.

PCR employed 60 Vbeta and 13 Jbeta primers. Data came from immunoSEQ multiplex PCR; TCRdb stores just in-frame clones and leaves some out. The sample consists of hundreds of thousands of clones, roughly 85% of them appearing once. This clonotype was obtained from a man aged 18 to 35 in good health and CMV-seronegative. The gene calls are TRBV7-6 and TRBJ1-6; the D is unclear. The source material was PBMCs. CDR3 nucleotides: TGTGCCAGCAGAACTAGACCCGACTATAATTCACCCCTCCACTTT. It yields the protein CASRTRPDYNSPLHF.